This TCR beta chain was retrieved from a study of T cell changes during pregnancy in multiple sclerosis. Produced via immunoSEQ multiplex PCR; TCRdb's table is partial and in-frame only. The table shows roughly 45,000 clones, with 88% occurring only once. The source is a female donor with multiple sclerosis, enrolled in a pregnancy study. The sample was CD4+ T cells from peripheral blood mononuclear cells, taken in the second trimester of pregnancy.

DNA for the CDR3: TGCGCCAGCAGCCCCTCACCCGGGACAGGGCCTCAGTACTTC. Protein product: CASSPSPGTGPQYF. The chain is built from TRBV5-1 and TRBJ2-7; 9 bases fit TRBD1. The junction had 12 bases not matched to a gene; V was cut back by 4 bases and J by 10 bases. From germline, CDR1 is SGHRS and CDR2 YFSETQ. The CDR3 has 14 amino acids.